Following are 23 T cell receptor beta chains from one sample sequenced in a study of T cells expressing NK-cell markers. TCRdb reanalyzed the 5' RACE reads, giving one entry per CDR3 protein sequence and no DNA. The specimen's table records about 400,000 distinct CDR3 sequences. Sequences were obtained from blood T cells: a sorted CD56 or NKG2C T cell subset, CD4+ or CD8+ T cells, or bulk PBMC T cells (not recorded which). The receptors here all came from a woman aged 45-59 years in good health.

The chain combines TRBV12-3 or TRBV12-4 with TRBJ2-1; the TCRdb call, TRBD2, lacks DNA for checking. The CDR3 has 18 residues. The CDR3 sequence is CASTLGSSAGLSYNEQFF.

This chain links TRBV4-1 with TRBJ2-2. The CDR3 runs to 14 residues. Germline CDR1 MGHRA, CDR2 YSYEKL. The CDR3 spells CASSPNRNTGELFF.

The chain is built from TRBV24-1 and TRBJ1-5. Germline V gives CDR1 KGHDR, CDR2 SFDVKD. The CDR3 has 14 residues. CDR3 loop: CATSDLDSNQPQHF.

The chain has TRBV7-9 and TRBJ1-6; TCRdb picks TRBD1, but there is no DNA to check that call. Germline V gene sequence: CDR1 SEHNR, CDR2 FQNEAQ (reference sequence). This CDR3 contains 15 residues. CDR3 amino acids: CASRNSGQFNSPLHF.

This chain joins TRBV5-1 and TRBJ2-3; the TCRdb call, TRBD1, lacks DNA for checking. CDR1 is SGHRS and CDR2 is YFSETQ in the germline V gene. The CDR3 extends over 15 amino acids. The CDR3 reads CASSLLRGGTDTQYF.

V is TRBV11-2 and J is TRBJ2-7; the D call from TCRdb, TRBD1, cannot be confirmed without DNA. CDR1 and CDR2 (germline): SGHAT, FQNNGV. The CDR3 covers 17 residues. This CDR3 is CASSLEGSEQGPYEQYF.

V is TRBV7-9 and J is TRBJ2-1; TCRdb outputs TRBD1, but without DNA this stays unchecked. Germline CDR1 reads SEHNR; CDR2 reads FQNEAQ (reference sequence). There are 14 residues in the CDR3. The CDR3 is CASSLANRQNEQFF.

The chain couples TRBV5-1 to TRBJ2-7; TCRdb returns TRBD1, unconfirmable since there is no DNA. Per germline, CDR1 SGHRS and CDR2 YFSETQ. The CDR3 has 15 residues. The CDR3 here is CASSLEGRGYDEQYF.

The genes are TRBV3-1 and TRBJ2-4; the TCRdb D gene call, TRBD1, has no DNA to confirm it. The V gene's germline CDR1 is LGHDT and CDR2 YNNKEL (reference sequence). There are 15 residues in the CDR3. CDR3 protein: CASSQDWTGVGIQYF.

The rearrangement links TRBV7-9 to TRBJ1-2. Germline loops: CDR1 SEHNR, CDR2 FQNEAQ (reference sequence). The CDR3 length is 13 residues. The CDR3 sequence is CASSYLTDYGYTF.

This chain joins TRBV30 and TRBJ2-1; lacking DNA, the TRBD2 call made by TCRdb goes unchecked. Germline CDR1 GTSNPN, CDR2 SVGIG (reference sequence). The CDR3 runs 14 residues. The CDR3 loop reads CAWKAGKGYNEQFF.

The gene calls are TRBV4-1 and TRBJ2-2; TCRdb picks TRBD2, but there is no DNA to check that call. The CDR3 contains 17 residues. The germline CDR1 and CDR2 sequences are MGHRA and YSYEKL. The CDR3 protein is CASSPTSGRIVPGELFF.

The CDR3 here is CASSQTGGNTDTQYF. V gene TRBV6-1 combines with J gene TRBJ2-3; the D call from TCRdb, TRBD1, cannot be confirmed without DNA. CDR1 MNHNS and CDR2 SASEGT come from the germline V gene. CDR3 length: 15 residues.

The chain employs TRBV5-1 and TRBJ2-5; checking the TCRdb D call of TRBD2 is not possible without DNA. Looked up from germline, CDR1 is SGHRS and CDR2 is YFSETQ. The CDR3 loop spans 17 amino acids. This CDR3 reads CASRPGRTGTLKETQYF.

V usage is TRBV11-2 and J usage is TRBJ2-1; TCRdb outputs TRBD1, but without DNA this stays unchecked. The CDR3 runs 12 residues. The V gene's germline CDR1 is SGHAT and CDR2 FQNNGV. CDR3 loop: CASSRDSNEQFF.

The chain has TRBV7-9 and TRBJ2-1; TCRdb lists TRBD2, though no DNA is available to test this call. The V gene's germline CDR1 is SEHNR and CDR2 FQNEAQ (reference sequence). The CDR3 runs to 13 residues. CDR3: CASSLLGRDEQFF.

V is TRBV10-3 and J is TRBJ2-1; the TCRdb call, TRBD2, lacks DNA for checking. Per the germline V gene, CDR1 is ENHRY and CDR2 is SYGVKD. The CDR3 extends over 16 amino acids. The CDR3 is CAISATSGLGTNEQFF.

This rearrangement joins TRBV3-1 to TRBJ2-2; the TRBD1 assignment by TCRdb is unverifiable without DNA. Germline V gene data show CDR1 as LGHDT and CDR2 as YNNKEL (reference sequence). The length of the CDR3 is 12 residues. The CDR3: CASSPGAGELFF.

This sequence joins TRBV29-1 and TRBJ2-2; TCRdb picks TRBD1, but there is no DNA to check that call. Germline-derived CDR1 and CDR2 are SQVTM and ANQGSEA. This CDR3 is built from 13 residues. The CDR3: CSAATGNTGELFF.

The rearrangement uses TRBV20-1 and TRBJ1-2. The length of the CDR3 is 12 residues. Per the germline V gene, CDR1 is DFQATT and CDR2 is SNEGSKA (reference sequence). CDR3 sequence: CSARYRNYGYTF.

This chain connects TRBV29-1 to TRBJ2-3; without DNA, the TCRdb call of TRBD1 cannot be checked. The CDR3 covers 16 residues. The germline V gene has CDR1 SQVTM and CDR2 ANQGSEA. The CDR3 protein is CSVESFSGPERDTQYF.

The chain combines TRBV19 with TRBJ2-2; TCRdb designates TRBD1, a call that cannot be tested without DNA. CDR1 and CDR2 from the germline V gene are LNHDA and SQIVND (reference sequence). The CDR3 length is 15 residues. CDR3 amino acids: CASSIAGQVTGELFF.

The genes are TRBV28 and TRBJ1-5. This CDR3 is built from 15 residues. Germline V lookup: CDR1 MDHEN, CDR2 SYDVKM. The CDR3 region is CASSLDTSPNQPQHF.